This T cell receptor beta chain comes out of a study of blood T cell repertoires in COVID-19. Study as a whole: From the United States, Italy and Spain came samples of acute and convalescent COVID-19. T cells, B-cell-depleted T cells, or PBMCs supplied cDNA or gDNA.

Only one count was recorded for this clone. V dropped 3 bases and J dropped 4 bases, with 7 bases sitting between them. The CDR3 consists of 13 residues. Germline V CDR1 and CDR2: SEHNR, FQNEAQ (reference sequence). Using immunoSEQ multiplex PCR, the repertoire was profiled, and TCRdb retains in-frame clones only, with some absent. This sample yields over 200,000 clones, of which 90% are seen a single time; about 16% belongs to the top ten. In assigning cohorts, the study relied on participant-reported clinical history. The TCR sequence derives from a man aged 30 to 39 who had been exposed to COVID-19. The rearrangement uses TRBV7-9 and TRBJ1-5, with D unclear. Source material: PBMCs or T cells enriched from blood (not recorded which). This CDR3 is CASSFHGNQPQHF. The CDR3 DNA reads TGTGCCAGCAGCTTTCACGGGAATCAGCCCCAGCATTTT.